The T cell receptor (beta chain) described here comes from a study of CD8 T cells in Susac syndrome. Random hexamers primed reverse transcription of 0.5 to 1 ug RNA. Multiplex immunoSEQ PCR targeted 54 Vbeta and 13 Jbeta TCR beta segments. TCRdb re-called the immunoSEQ multiplex PCR reads through MiXCR, storing one row per CDR3 protein. The sample holds 45,000 or so distinct CDR3 sequences, 93% seen once. CDR1 SGHDT and CDR2 YYEEEE come from the germline V gene. Between the trimmed V and J ends, which lost 7 bases and 0 bases, there was a span of 8 bases. The CDR3 sequence is 14 residues long. Only a few counts were recorded for this clonotype. The controls, all healthy donors, were matched for age and sex.

This clonotype originated in a human donor in good health. The genes are TRBV5-6 and TRBJ2-6; unclear D gene. Material for sequencing was CD8+ T cells from PBMCs. The CDR3 coding sequence is TGTGCCAGCTCGCTGGGCTCTGGGGCCAACGTCCTGACTTTC. Translating it yields CASSLGSGANVLTF.